This is a list of T cell receptor beta chains from one sample in a study of blood T cell repertoires in COVID-19. Repertoires were generated with immunoSEQ multiplex PCR, while TCRdb's copy carries only in-frame clones and drops some. There are approximately 490,000 clones in the sample; around 85% occur only once, and more than 7.5% lies in the top ten. The specimen sequenced was PBMCs or T cells enriched from blood (not recorded which). The receptor source for this set is a woman aged 55-75 years who had recovered from COVID-19. CDR3s include the opening cysteine and the closing phenylalanine or tryptophan. The order of the fields is clone size, V gene, J gene, CDR3 protein. Expanded clones are given a class, and other clones once, few, many or no size at all.

>-|TRBV29-1|TRBJ2-1
CSVEGSSYNEQFF
>once|TRBV30|TRBJ1-4
CAWSVGQGVGTREKLFF
>-|TRBV11-2|TRBJ2-1
CASSLDTAYLEQFF
>-|TRBV10-3|TRBJ1-5
CAISEGRGPQHF
>-|TRBV18|TRBJ1-4
CASSPQRAGEKLFF
>-|TRBV7-2|TRBJ2-5
CASSTRQGTQYF
>-|TRBV19|TRBJ1-1
CASSKGQGYTEAFF
>-|TRBV12-5|TRBJ1-2
CASGLAPRAGLNYGYTF
>once|TRBV3-1/TRBV3-2|TRBJ1-1
CASSQGGQARGKAFF
>-|TRBV5-1|TRBJ1-1
CASSREGGNTEAFF
>-|TRBV5-6|TRBJ2-3
CASSRGRTDTQYF
>-|TRBV5-6|TRBJ1-6
CASSLRAGGYNSPLHF
>-|TRBV7-8|TRBJ1-4
CASSHGWEKLFF
>-|TRBV5-8|TRBJ1-3
CASSWTFGQLPNTIYF
>-|TRBV24-1|TRBJ1-5
CATSDHRAGSNQPQHF
>few|TRBV5-1|TRBJ2-3
CASSNEGGGADTQYF
>-|TRBV4-1|TRBJ2-5
CASSQGTSGGDRSTQYF
>-|TRBV7-8|TRBJ1-1
CASSSYRGLNTEAFF
>-|TRBV2|TRBJ1-1
CASGQGRMNTEAFF
>-|TRBV5-4|TRBJ2-7
CASSLLWDRGTRGYEQYF
>once|TRBV5-1|TRBJ2-3
CASSSTGTGVGTQYF
>-|TRBV3-1/TRBV3-2|TRBJ1-2
CASSQNQWGGYGYTF
>-|TRBV30|TRBJ1-4
CAWSPSGRGLGEKLFF
>-|TRBV24-1|TRBJ1-2
CATSDRSTNYGYTF
>-|TRBV10-2|TRBJ2-4
CASSESRTGGLRTKNIQYF
>-|TRBV6-5|TRBJ1-1
CASSWQATNTEAFF
>-|TRBV9|TRBJ2-3
CASSVGSRSDTQYF
>-|TRBV4-1|TRBJ1-2
CASSQLDRIRTF
>-|TRBV10-2|TRBJ2-5
CASSEQRLNEETQYF
>-|TRBV5-1|TRBJ2-7
CASSFLSGALYEQYF
>-|TRBV5-1|TRBJ2-5
CASSLNRGQGETQYF
>-|TRBV6-5|TRBJ1-4
CASRDQGLLGEKLFF
>-|TRBV5-5|TRBJ2-7
CASSSGTGPYEQYF
>-|TRBV6-5|TRBJ1-2
CASSYSSVASYGYTF
>-|TRBV25-1|TRBJ2-1
CASSPQGLHNEQFF
>once|TRBV5-1|TRBJ2-1
CASSLARNEQFF
>-|TRBV3-1/TRBV3-2|TRBJ2-3
CASSQGGKNTDTQYF
>-|TRBV4-1|TRBJ1-2
CASSQVRGGGGYTF
>-|TRBV6-1|TRBJ1-1
CASSDGIHTGYTEAFF
>-|TRBV2|TRBJ1-1
CASSENWTGGNEAFF
>-|TRBV6-5|TRBJ1-2
CASSYLQGNRYTF
>few|TRBV30|TRBJ2-2
CAWSVSGDETGELFF